The present entry profiles one T cell receptor (beta chain) with its context. These data come from a study of T cell responses to AZD1222 COVID-19 vaccine. Measured with immunoSEQ multiplex PCR; TCRdb has only the in-frame clones, and not every one. The data show 120,000 to 150,000 clones, approximately 89% seen once. Germline CDR1 and CDR2: ENHRY and SYGVKD. Germline trimming cut 4 bases from V and 5 bases from J; bases unmatched to any gene: 6. The CDR3 has 14 amino acids. Sequencing was performed on peripheral blood, taken 28 days after the second AZD1222 dose. The chain carries TRBV10-3 and TRBJ1-1; 8 bases are shared with TRBD1. This clonotype was sampled from an adult who received the AZD1222 COVID-19 vaccine. CDR3 in amino acids: CAISGTGRRTEAFF. DNA for the CDR3: TGTGCCATCAGTGGGACAGGGAGAAGGACTGAAGCTTTCTTT.